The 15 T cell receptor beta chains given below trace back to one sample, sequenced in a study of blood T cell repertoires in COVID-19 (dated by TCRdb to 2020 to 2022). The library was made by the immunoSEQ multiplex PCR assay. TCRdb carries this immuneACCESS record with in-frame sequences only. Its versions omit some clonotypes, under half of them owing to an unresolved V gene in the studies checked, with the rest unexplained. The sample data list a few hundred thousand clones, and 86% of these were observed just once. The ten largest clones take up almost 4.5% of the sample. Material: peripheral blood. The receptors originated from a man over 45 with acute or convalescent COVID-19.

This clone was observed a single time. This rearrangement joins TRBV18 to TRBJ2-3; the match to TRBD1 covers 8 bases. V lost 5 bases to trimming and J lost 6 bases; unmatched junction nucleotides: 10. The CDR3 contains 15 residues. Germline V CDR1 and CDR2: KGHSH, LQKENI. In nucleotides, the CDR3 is TGTGCCAGCTCAACCCGGACAGGGCAGACCGATACGCAGTATTTT. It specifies CASSTRTGQTDTQYF.

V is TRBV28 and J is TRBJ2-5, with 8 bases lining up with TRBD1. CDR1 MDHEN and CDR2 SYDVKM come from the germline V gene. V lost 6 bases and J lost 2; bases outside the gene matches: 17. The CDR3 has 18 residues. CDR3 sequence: CASRGFRTGRMTQETQYF. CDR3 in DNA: TGTGCCAGCAGGGGGTTTAGGACAGGGAGGATGACACAAGAGACCCAGTACTTC.

The CDR3 DNA reads as TGTGCCAGCAGTCTGAGAGGCCCGTACGAGCAGTACTTC. Encoded protein: CASSLRGPYEQYF. The rearrangement joins TRBV27 to TRBJ2-7; D not resolved. This CDR3 comprises 13 residues. The V gene lost 5 bases and the J gene lost 4 bases, with 12 bases spanning the gap. Per germline, CDR1 MNHEY and CDR2 SMNVEV (reference sequence).

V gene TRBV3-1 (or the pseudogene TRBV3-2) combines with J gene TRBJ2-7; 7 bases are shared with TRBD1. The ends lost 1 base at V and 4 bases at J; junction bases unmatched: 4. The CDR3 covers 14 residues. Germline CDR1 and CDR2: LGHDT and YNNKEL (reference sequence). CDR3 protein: CASSQGTGVYEQYF. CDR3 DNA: TGTGCCAGCAGCCAAGGGACAGGAGTATACGAGCAGTACTTC.

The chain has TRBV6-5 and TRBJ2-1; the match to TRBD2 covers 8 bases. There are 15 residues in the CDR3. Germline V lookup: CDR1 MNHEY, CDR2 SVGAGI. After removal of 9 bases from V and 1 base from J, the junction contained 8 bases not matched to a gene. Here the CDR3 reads CASSFTGGSYNEQFF. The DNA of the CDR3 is TGTGCCAGTTCCTTTACGGGGGGGTCCTACAATGAGCAGTTCTTC.

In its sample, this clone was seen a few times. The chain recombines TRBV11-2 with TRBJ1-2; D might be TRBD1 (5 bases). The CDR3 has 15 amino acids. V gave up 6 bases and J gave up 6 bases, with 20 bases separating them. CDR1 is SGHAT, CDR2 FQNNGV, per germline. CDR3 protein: CASSIGTGTGHGYTF. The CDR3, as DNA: TGTGCCAGCAGTATAGGTACTGGAACAGGCCATGGCTACACCTTC.

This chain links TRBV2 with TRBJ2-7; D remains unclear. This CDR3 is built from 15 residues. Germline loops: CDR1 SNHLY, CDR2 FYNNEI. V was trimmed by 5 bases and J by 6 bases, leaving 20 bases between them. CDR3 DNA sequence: TGTGCCAGCAGTATCAATTTACGTAGGCGCGGCGAGCAGTACTTC. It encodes CASSINLRRRGEQYF.

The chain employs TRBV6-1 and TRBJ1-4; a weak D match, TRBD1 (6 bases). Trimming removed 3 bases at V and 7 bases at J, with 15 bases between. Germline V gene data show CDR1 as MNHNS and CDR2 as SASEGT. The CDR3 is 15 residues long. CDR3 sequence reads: CASSESPRGSEKLFF. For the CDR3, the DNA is TGTGCCAGCAGTGAGAGTCCTAGGGGGAGTGAAAAACTGTTTTTT.

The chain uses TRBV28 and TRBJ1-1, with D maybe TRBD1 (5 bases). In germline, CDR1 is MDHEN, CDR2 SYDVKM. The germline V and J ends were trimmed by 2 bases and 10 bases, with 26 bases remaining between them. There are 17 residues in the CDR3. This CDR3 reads CASSLLNGLGGAVVAFF. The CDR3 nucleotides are TGTGCCAGCAGTTTACTGAACGGGTTGGGTGGGGCTGTTGTAGCTTTCTTT.

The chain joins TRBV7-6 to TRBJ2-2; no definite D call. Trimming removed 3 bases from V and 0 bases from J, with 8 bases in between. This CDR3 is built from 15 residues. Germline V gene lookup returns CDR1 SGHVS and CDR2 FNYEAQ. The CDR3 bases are TGTGCCAGCAGCTTTAGTAGCACGAACACCGGGGAGCTGTTTTTT. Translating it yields CASSFSSTNTGELFF.

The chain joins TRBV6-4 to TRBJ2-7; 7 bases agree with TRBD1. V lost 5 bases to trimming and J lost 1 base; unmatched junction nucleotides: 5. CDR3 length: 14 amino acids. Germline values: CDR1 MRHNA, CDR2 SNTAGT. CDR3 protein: CASSWDSSSYEQYF. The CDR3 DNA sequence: TGTGCCAGCAGTTGGGACAGCTCGTCCTACGAGCAGTACTTC.

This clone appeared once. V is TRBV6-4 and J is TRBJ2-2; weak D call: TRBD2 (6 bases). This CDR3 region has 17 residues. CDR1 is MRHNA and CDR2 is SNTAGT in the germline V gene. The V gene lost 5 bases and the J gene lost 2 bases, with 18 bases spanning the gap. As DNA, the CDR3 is TGTGCCAGCAGTACTGGACGGAGGGGCACCAACACCGGGGAGCTGTTTTTT. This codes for CASSTGRRGTNTGELFF.

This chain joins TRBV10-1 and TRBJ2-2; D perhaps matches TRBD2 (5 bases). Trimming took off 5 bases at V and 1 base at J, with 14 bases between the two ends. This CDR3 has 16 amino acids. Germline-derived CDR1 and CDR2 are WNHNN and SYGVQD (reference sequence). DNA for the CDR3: TGCGCCAGCAGTCCGAGGGCCTTACTGAACACCGGGGAGCTGTTTTTT. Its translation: CASSPRALLNTGELFF.

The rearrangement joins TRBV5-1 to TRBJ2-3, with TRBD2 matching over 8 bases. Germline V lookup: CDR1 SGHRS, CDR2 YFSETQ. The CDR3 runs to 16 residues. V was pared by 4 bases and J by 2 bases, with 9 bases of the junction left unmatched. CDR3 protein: CASSDPTSGYTDTQYF. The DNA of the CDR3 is TGCGCCAGCAGCGATCCAACTAGCGGATACACAGATACGCAGTATTTT.

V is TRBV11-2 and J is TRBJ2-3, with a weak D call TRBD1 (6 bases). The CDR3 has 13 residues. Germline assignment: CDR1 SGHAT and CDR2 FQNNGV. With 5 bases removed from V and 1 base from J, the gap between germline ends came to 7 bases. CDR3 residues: CASSPGGTDTQYF. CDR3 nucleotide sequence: TGTGCCAGCAGCCCAGGGGGCACAGATACGCAGTATTTT.